This T cell receptor beta chain is drawn from a study of cytomegalovirus exposure and HLA in healthy donors. Healthy bone marrow donors made up the donors. This CDR3 spans 15 amino acids. Germline V gene sequence: CDR1 MGHDK, CDR2 SYGVNS. Trimming left V 5 bases short and J 0 bases short, with 14 bases between. In the case of this clone: Its antigen is unknown.

The PCR made use of 60 Vbeta and 13 Jbeta primers. Profiling relied on immunoSEQ multiplex PCR, and the TCRdb table lists in-frame clones only, not all of them. The repertoire shows around 88,000 clones; the top ten hold about 6%. Study-level points and caveats: Most TCR beta V segments were productive about 90% or about 30% of the time in an earlier analysis. For presence/absence analyses, sequencing depth was assumed to be roughly uniform across donors.

The sequenced sample consisted of PBMCs. This chain connects TRBV25-1 to TRBJ2-7; weak D call: TRBD1 (5 bases). The receptor's source is a girl aged 5-17 years in good health and CMV-seropositive. The CDR3 sequence: CASSSIGHRSYEQYV. The CDR3 coding sequence is TGTGCCAGCAGTAGCATCGGACATCGCTCCTACGAGCAGTACGTC.